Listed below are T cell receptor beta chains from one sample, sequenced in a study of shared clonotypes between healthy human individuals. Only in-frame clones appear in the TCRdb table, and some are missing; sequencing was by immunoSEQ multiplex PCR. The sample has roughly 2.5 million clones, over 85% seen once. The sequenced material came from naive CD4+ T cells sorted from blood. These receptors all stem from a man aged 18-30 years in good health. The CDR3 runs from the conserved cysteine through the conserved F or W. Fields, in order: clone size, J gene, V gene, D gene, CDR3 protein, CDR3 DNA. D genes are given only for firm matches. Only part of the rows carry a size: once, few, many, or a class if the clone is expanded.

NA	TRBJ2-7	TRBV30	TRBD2	CAWSLGTSGNGEQYF	TGTGCCTGGAGTTTGGGAACTAGCGGGAACGGCGAGCAGTACTTC
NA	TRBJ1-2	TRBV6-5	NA	CASSYSLWGAYGYTF	TGTGCCAGCAGTTACTCCCTCTGGGGGGCCTATGGCTACACCTTC
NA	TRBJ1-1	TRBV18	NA	CASSRERGVGNTEAFF	TGTGCCAGCTCACGAGAGAGAGGGGTGGGGAACACTGAAGCTTTCTTT
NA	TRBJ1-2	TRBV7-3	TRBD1	CASSLKRQGAGYGYTF	TGTGCCAGCAGCTTAAAGAGGCAGGGGGCCGGCTATGGCTACACCTTC
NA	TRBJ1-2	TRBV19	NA	CASRPIREVGYGYTF	TGTGCCAGTCGACCGATCAGGGAGGTGGGCTATGGCTACACCTTC
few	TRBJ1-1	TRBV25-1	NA	CASSESGMNTEAFF	TGTGCCAGCAGTGAATCGGGGATGAACACTGAAGCTTTCTTT
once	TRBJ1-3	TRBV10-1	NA	CASSESPGNTIYF	TGCGCCAGCAGTGAGTCTCCTGGAAACACCATATATTTT
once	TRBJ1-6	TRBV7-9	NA	CASSPSRDSPLHF	TGTGCCAGCAGCCCCTCCCGGGATTCACCCCTCCACTTT
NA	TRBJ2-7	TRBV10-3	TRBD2	CAISEGRVLAGDEQYF	TGTGCCATCAGTGAAGGCAGGGTACTAGCGGGAGACGAGCAGTACTTC
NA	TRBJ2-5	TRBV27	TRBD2	CASRGTSGKGTQYF	TGTGCCAGCAGGGGGACTAGCGGGAAGGGGACCCAGTACTTC
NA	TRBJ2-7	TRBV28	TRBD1	CASSPGQGHRYEQYF	TGTGCCAGCAGTCCGGGACAGGGGCATCGGTACGAGCAGTACTTC
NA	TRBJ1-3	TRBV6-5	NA	CASSYGAGERNTIYF	TGTGCCAGCAGTTACGGGGCAGGGGAACGAAACACCATATATTTT
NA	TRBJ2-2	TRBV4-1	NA	CASSQVPAGGELFF	TGCGCCAGCAGCCAAGTACCTGCGGGCGGGGAGCTGTTTTTT
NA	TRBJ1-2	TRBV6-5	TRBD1	CASSYRGRGLDYGYTF	TGTGCCAGCAGTTATAGGGGCAGGGGGCTTGACTATGGCTACACCTTC